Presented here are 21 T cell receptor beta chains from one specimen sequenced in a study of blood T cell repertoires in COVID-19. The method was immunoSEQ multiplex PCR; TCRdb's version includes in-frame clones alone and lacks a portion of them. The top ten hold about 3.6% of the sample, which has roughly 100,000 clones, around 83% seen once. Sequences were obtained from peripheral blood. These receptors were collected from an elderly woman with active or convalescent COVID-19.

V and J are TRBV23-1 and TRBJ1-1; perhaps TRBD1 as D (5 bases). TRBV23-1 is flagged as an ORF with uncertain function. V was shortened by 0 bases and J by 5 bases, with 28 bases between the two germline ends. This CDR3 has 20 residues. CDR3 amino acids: CASSQSLYSGWGVSKTEAFF. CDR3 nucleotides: TGCGCCAGCAGTCAATCCCTGTATTCTGGTTGGGGGGTGTCTAAGACTGAAGCTTTCTTT.

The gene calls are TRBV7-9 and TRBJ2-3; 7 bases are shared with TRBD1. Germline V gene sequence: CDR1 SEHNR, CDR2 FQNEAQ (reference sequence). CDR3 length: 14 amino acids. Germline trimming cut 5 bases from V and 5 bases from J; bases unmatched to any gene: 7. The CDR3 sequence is CASSPTGKGDTQYF. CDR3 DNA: TGTGCCAGCAGCCCGACAGGGAAGGGAGATACGCAGTATTTT.

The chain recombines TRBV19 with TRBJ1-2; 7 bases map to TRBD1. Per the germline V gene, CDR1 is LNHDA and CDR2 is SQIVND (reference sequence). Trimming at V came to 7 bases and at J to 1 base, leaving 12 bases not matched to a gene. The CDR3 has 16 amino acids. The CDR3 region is CASTGRGGFGNYGYTF. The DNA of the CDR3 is TGTGCCAGTACCGGAAGAGGGGGCTTCGGTAACTATGGCTACACCTTC.

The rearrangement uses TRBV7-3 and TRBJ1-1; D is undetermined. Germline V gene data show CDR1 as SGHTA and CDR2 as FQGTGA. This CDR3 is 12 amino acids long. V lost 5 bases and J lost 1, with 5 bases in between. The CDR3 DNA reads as TGTGCCAGCAGCGGAGAGAACACTGAAGCTTTCTTT. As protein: CASSGENTEAFF.

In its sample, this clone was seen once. CDR3 protein: CASSRNGGNQPQHF. The CDR3 DNA sequence: TGTGCCAGCAGCCGAAACGGGGGCAATCAGCCCCAGCATTTT. This rearrangement joins TRBV27 to TRBJ1-5, with D hard to call. CDR1 and CDR2 from the germline V gene are MNHEY and SMNVEV (reference sequence). The V gene lost 6 bases and the J gene lost 2 bases, with 11 bases spanning the gap. This CDR3 is 14 amino acids long.

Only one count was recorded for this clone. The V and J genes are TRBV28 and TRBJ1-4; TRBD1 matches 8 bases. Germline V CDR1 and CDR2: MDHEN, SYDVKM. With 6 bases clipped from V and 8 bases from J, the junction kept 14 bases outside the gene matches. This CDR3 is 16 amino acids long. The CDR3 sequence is CASSQGQGGRREKLFF. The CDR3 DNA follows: TGTGCCAGCAGCCAAGGACAGGGAGGTCGACGAGAAAAACTGTTTTTT.

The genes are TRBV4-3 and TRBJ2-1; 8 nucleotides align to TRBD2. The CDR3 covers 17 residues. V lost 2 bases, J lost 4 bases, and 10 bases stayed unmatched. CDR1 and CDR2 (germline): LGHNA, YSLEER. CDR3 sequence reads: CASSQLSGMGSYNEQFF. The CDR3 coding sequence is TGCGCCAGCAGCCAACTTAGCGGGATGGGGAGTTACAATGAGCAGTTCTTC.

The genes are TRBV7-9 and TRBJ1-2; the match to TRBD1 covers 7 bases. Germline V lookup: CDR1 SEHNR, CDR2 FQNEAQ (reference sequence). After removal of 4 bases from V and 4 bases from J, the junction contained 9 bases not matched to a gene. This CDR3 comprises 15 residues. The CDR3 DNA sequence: TGTGCCAGCAGCTCCAGAGACAGGGATCCCTATGGCTACACCTTC. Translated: CASSSRDRDPYGYTF.

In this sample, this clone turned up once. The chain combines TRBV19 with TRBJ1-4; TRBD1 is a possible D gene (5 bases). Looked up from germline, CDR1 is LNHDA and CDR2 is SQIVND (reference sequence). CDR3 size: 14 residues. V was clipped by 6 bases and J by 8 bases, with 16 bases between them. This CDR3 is CASSRQGVDEKLFF. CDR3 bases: TGTGCCAGTAGCAGGCAGGGTGTTGACGAAAAACTGTTTTTT.

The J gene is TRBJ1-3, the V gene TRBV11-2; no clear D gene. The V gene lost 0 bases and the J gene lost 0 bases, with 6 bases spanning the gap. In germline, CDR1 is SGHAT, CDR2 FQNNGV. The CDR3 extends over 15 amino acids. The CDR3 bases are TGTGCCAGCAGCTTAGACGCGGTCTCTGGAAACACCATATATTTT. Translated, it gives CASSLDAVSGNTIYF. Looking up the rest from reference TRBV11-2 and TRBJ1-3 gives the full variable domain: EAGVAQSPRYKIIEKRQSVAFWCNPISGHATLYWYQQILGQGPKLLIQFQNNGVVDDSQLPKDRFSAERLKGVDSTLKIQPAKLEDSAVYLCASSLDAVSGNTIYFGEGSWLTVV.

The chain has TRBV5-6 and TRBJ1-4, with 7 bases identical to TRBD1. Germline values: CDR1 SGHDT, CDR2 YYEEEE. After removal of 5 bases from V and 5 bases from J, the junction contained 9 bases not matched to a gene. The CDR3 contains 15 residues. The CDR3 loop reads CASSYRGLGNEKLFF. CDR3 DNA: TGTGCCAGCAGTTACAGGGGTTTGGGGAATGAAAAACTGTTTTTT.

The CDR3 DNA reads TGTGCCAGTAGGGGGACAGGGCTATTCGAGCAGTACTTC. Protein sequence: CASRGTGLFEQYF. This sequence joins TRBV6-5 and TRBJ2-7, with 9 bases that match TRBD1. The ends lost 9 bases at V and 6 bases at J; junction bases unmatched: 9. Germline CDR1 reads MNHEY; CDR2 reads SVGAGI. CDR3 length equals 13 residues.

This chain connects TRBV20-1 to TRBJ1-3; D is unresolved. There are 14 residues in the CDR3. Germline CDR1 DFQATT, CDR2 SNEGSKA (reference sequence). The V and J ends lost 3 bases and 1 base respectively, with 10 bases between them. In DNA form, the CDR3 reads TGCAGTGCTAGTCAACAGCTTTCTGGAAACACCATATATTTT. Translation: CSASQQLSGNTIYF.

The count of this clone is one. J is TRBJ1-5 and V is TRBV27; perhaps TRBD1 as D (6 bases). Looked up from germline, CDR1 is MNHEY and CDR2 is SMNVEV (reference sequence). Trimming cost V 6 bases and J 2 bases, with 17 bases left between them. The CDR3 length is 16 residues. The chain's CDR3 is CASSRKPGVGNQPQHF. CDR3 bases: TGTGCCAGCAGCCGCAAACCAGGGGTCGGCAATCAGCCCCAGCATTTT.

CDR3: CASSDFGGRDNEQFF. CDR3 DNA sequence: TGTGCCAGCAGTGACTTCGGGGGGCGGGACAATGAGCAGTTCTTC. V and J are TRBV6-4 and TRBJ2-1, with D perhaps matching TRBD2 (7 bases). The CDR3 spans 15 residues. Germline V CDR1 and CDR2: MRHNA, SNTAGT. V was trimmed by 1 base and J by 5 bases, leaving 12 bases between them.

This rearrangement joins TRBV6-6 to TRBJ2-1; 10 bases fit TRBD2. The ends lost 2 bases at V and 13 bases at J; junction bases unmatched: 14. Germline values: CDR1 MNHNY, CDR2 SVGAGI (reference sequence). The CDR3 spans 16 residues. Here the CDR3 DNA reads TGTGCCAGCAGTTACCAGGGTAGCGGGGGGCCAGGAACTCAGTTCTTC. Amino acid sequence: CASSYQGSGGPGTQFF.

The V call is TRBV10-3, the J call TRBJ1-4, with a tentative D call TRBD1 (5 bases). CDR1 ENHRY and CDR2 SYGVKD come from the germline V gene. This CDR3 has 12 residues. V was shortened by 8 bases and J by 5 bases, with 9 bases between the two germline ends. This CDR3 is CAISGPNEKLFF. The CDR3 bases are TGTGCCATCTCAGGGCCCAATGAAAAACTGTTTTTT.

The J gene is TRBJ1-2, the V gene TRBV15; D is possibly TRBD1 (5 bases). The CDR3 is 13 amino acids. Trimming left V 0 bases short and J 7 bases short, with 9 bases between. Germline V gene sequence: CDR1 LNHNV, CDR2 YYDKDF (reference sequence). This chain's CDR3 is CATSRDRRAGYTF. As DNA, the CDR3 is TGTGCCACCAGCAGAGATCGCAGGGCTGGCTACACCTTC. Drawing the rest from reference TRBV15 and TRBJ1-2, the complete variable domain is DAMVIQNPRYQVTQFGKPVTLSCSQTLNHNVMYWYQQKSSQAPKLLFHYYDKDFNNEADTPDNFQSRRPNTSFCFLDIRSPGLGDTAMYLCATSRDRRAGYTFGSGTRLTVV.

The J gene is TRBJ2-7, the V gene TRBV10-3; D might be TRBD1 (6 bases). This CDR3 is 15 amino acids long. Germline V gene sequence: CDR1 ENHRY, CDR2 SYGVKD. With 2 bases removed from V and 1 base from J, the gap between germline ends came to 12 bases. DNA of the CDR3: TGTGCCATCAGTGAGGATGGGGGACAATCCTACGAGCAGTACTTC. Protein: CAISEDGGQSYEQYF.

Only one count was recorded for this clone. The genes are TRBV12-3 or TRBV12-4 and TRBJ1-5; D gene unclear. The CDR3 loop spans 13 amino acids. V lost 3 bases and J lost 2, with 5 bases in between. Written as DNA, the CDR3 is TGTGCCAGCAGTTTTAATGGCAATCAGCCCCAGCATTTT. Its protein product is CASSFNGNQPQHF.

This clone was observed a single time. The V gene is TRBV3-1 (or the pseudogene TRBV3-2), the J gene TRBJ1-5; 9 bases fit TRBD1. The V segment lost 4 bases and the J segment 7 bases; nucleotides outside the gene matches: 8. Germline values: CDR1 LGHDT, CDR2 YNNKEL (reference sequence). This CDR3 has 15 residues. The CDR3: CASSLAPGQGQPQHF. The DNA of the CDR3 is TGTGCCAGCAGCCTTGCACCGGGACAGGGACAGCCCCAGCATTTT.